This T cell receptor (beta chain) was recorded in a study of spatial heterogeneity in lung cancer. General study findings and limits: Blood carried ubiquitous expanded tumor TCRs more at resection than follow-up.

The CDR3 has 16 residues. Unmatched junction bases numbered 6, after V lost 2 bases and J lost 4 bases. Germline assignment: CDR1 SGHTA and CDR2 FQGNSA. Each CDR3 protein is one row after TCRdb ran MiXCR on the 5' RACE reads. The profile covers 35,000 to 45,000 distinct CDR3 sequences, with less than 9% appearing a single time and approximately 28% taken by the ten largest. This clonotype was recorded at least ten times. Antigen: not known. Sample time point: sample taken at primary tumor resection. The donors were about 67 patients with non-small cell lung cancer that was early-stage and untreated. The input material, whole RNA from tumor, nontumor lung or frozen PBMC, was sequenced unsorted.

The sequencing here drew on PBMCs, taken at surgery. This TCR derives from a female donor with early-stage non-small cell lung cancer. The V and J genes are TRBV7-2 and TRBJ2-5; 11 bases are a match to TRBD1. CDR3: CASSLSDRGQGETQYF. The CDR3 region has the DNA TGTGCCAGCAGCTTATCGGACAGGGGGCAGGGAGAGACCCAGTACTTC.